The next 28 T cell receptor beta chains were all read from a single sample in a study of blood T cell repertoires in COVID-19. The assay was immunoSEQ multiplex PCR, and TCRdb's table has in-frame clones only and misses some. The sample contains about 220,000 clones, 65% to 85% of which appear only once. Sequencing was carried out using peripheral blood. These receptors were collected from a woman between 55 and 75 years old with acute or convalescent COVID-19.

The rearrangement links TRBV5-1 to TRBJ2-5, with D maybe TRBD2 (5 bases). In germline, CDR1 is SGHRS, CDR2 YFSETQ. The CDR3 contains 16 residues. V was trimmed by 0 bases and J by 1 base, leaving 13 bases between them. The CDR3 here is CASSLGTAEVQETQYF. The CDR3 DNA is TGCGCCAGCAGCTTGGGGACCGCGGAGGTCCAAGAGACCCAGTACTTC.

This chain uses TRBV11-2 with TRBJ2-5; 8 nucleotides match TRBD2. The V gene end was trimmed by 1 base and the J gene end by 5 bases; junction bases not matched to a gene: 9. Germline V gene data show CDR1 as SGHAT and CDR2 as FQNNGV. This CDR3 spans 16 amino acids. The CDR3 is CASSLVVGGALETQYF. The CDR3 DNA reads TGTGCCAGCAGCTTAGTTGTCGGGGGGGCCTTGGAGACCCAGTACTTC.

Concerning this clone itself: Different DNA sequences within this sample yield the same CDR3. The V gene is TRBV4-2, the J gene TRBJ1-3; TRBD1 might be the D (5 bases). Trimming took 1 base from V and 0 from J, leaving 10 bases between them. The CDR3 has 16 amino acids. Per germline, CDR1 LGHNA and CDR2 YNFKEQ. This CDR3 is CASSQAAGNSGNTIYF. CDR3 nucleotides: TGTGCCAGCAGCCAAGCGGCAGGGAACTCTGGAAACACCATATATTTT.

J is TRBJ2-2 and V is TRBV11-1, with 10 positions matching TRBD1. The V gene end was trimmed by 5 bases and the J gene end by 6 bases; junction bases not matched to a gene: 6. Per the germline V gene, CDR1 is SGHAT and CDR2 is FQDESV (reference sequence). The CDR3 consists of 15 residues. The chain's CDR3 is CASSPDRGQSGELFF. The CDR3 DNA reads as TGTGCCAGCAGCCCCGACAGGGGGCAATCCGGGGAGCTGTTTTTT.

J is TRBJ2-5 and V is TRBV4-1, with TRBD2 as a possible D gene (7 bases). V was trimmed by 0 bases and J by 2 bases, leaving 13 bases between them. This CDR3 comprises 16 residues. Germline V gene sequence: CDR1 MGHRA, CDR2 YSYEKL. This CDR3 reads CASSQEIGGLQETQYF. CDR3 nucleotide sequence: TGCGCCAGCAGCCAAGAGATCGGGGGGCTACAAGAGACCCAGTACTTC.

The chain has TRBV4-1 and TRBJ2-1, with a weak D call TRBD2 (6 bases). Germline CDR1 reads MGHRA; CDR2 reads YSYEKL. This CDR3 is 18 amino acids long. Trimming shortened V by 5 bases and J by 2 bases, and 22 bases separated the two germline ends. The CDR3 sequence: CASSVRDGGTLAYNEQFF. CDR3 in DNA: TGCGCCAGCAGCGTCCGGGACGGAGGGACTCTAGCCTACAATGAGCAGTTCTTC.

The chain has TRBV7-2 and TRBJ2-7, with TRBD2 matching over 8 bases. The CDR3 runs to 17 residues. V lost 1 base and J lost 0; bases outside the gene matches: 8. The V gene's germline CDR1 is SGHTA and CDR2 FQGNSA. The CDR3: CASSLGIRGGSSYEQYF. In nucleotides, the CDR3 is TGTGCCAGCAGCTTAGGGATTCGGGGGGGGAGCTCCTACGAGCAGTACTTC.

The rearrangement links TRBV27 to TRBJ1-4; a weak D match, TRBD1 (6 bases). The CDR3 consists of 14 residues. Trimming stripped 4 bases from V and 6 bases from J, with 12 bases between. CDR1 MNHEY and CDR2 SMNVEV come from the germline V gene (reference sequence). In nucleotides, the CDR3 is TGTGCCAGCAGTTCTACAGGGTCCCATGAAAAACTGTTTTTT. Translation: CASSSTGSHEKLFF.

With regard to this clone: The sample has other DNA sequences that encode this CDR3 too. V is TRBV18 and J is TRBJ2-3; perhaps TRBD2 as D (5 bases). The CDR3 is 14 amino acids. The V end was cut by 2 bases, the J end by 0 bases, with 6 bases between. CDR1 and CDR2 from the germline V gene are KGHSH and LQKENI. The CDR3 bases are TGTGCCAGCTCACCAGGACTGAGCACAGATACGCAGTATTTT. This sequence encodes CASSPGLSTDTQYF.

The chain combines TRBV15 with TRBJ2-2, with 9 bases aligning to TRBD1. CDR1 is LNHNV and CDR2 is YYDKDF in the germline V gene (reference sequence). This CDR3 is 17 amino acids long. Unmatched junction bases numbered 10, after V lost 4 bases and J lost 4 bases. Here the CDR3 reads CATSTLRGQGGTGELFF. CDR3 sequence (DNA): TGTGCCACCAGCACCTTACGGGGACAGGGTGGCACCGGGGAGCTGTTTTTT.

This chain connects TRBV7-3 to TRBJ2-3; TRBD2 aligns across 7 bases. Germline V lookup: CDR1 SGHTA, CDR2 FQGTGA. The trim removed 4 bases at V and 2 bases at J, leaving 3 bases unmatched. This CDR3 has 14 residues. CDR3 sequence: CASSSSGTTDTQYF. The CDR3 DNA is TGTGCCAGCAGCTCAAGCGGGACCACAGATACGCAGTATTTT.

The count of this clone is one. V usage is TRBV6-2 or TRBV6-3 and J usage is TRBJ1-6; 9 positions match TRBD1. Trimming cost V 7 bases and J 7 bases; bases outside gene matches: 8. This CDR3 has 15 amino acids. The germline V gene encodes CDR1 MNHEY and CDR2 SVGEGT. The CDR3 coding sequence is TGTGCCAGCACCCCACAGGGGGCTCGAAATTCACCCCTCCACTTT. This encodes CASTPQGARNSPLHF.

The chain joins TRBV28 to TRBJ1-2, with TRBD1 as a possible D gene (6 bases). Germline lookup yields CDR1 MDHEN and CDR2 SYDVKM. This CDR3 contains 11 residues. V was clipped by 0 bases and J by 13 bases, with 9 bases between them. The CDR3 here is CASSLWGHSTF. The CDR3, as DNA: TGTGCCAGCAGTTTATGGGGACATTCCACCTTC.

This clone has just a few counts. The chain uses TRBV11-3 and TRBJ2-7, with no clear D. This CDR3 is 12 amino acids long. Trimming cost V 4 bases and J 7 bases, with 11 bases left between them. Germline V gene data show CDR1 as SGHNT and CDR2 as YENEEA. The CDR3 region has the DNA TGTGCCAGCAGCTCCCCAAGAGGAGAGCAGTACTTC. Amino acids: CASSSPRGEQYF.

This chain uses TRBV7-7 with TRBJ2-5; 8 bases align to TRBD1. Germline assignment: CDR1 SSHAT and CDR2 FNYEAQ (reference sequence). V was pared by 4 bases and J by 4 bases, with 2 bases of the junction left unmatched. The CDR3 runs 13 residues. The CDR3 loop reads CASSWDRRETQYF. For the CDR3, the DNA is TGTGCCAGCAGCTGGGACAGGCGAGAGACCCAGTACTTC.

This rearrangement joins TRBV28 to TRBJ1-5, with TRBD1 as a possible D gene (6 bases). The CDR3 runs 14 residues. CDR1 MDHEN and CDR2 SYDVKM come from the germline V gene. Trimming removed 9 bases from V and 2 bases from J, with 14 bases in between. CDR3 amino acids: CASGGAWGNQPQHF. The CDR3 DNA reads as TGTGCCAGTGGGGGGGCATGGGGCAATCAGCCCCAGCATTTT.

The chain couples TRBV5-1 to TRBJ1-1; no firm D call. V dropped 0 bases and J dropped 6 bases, with 12 bases sitting between them. The V gene's germline CDR1 is SGHRS and CDR2 YFSETQ. The CDR3 sequence is 14 residues long. The CDR3 DNA sequence: TGCGCCAGCAGCTTGGCCCGGAAGGAGGCTGAAGCTTTCTTT. Encoded protein: CASSLARKEAEAFF.

The V call is TRBV5-4, the J call TRBJ2-1; D remains unclear. The V gene's germline CDR1 is SGHNT and CDR2 YYREEE (reference sequence). Trimming cost V 4 bases and J 5 bases, with 10 bases left between them. The CDR3 loop spans 13 amino acids. The CDR3: CASSRPGNNEQFF. The CDR3 bases are TGTGCCAGCAGCCGACCGGGTAACAATGAGCAGTTCTTC.

The V gene is TRBV6-5, the J gene TRBJ1-5; D perhaps matches TRBD1 (5 bases). CDR3 length: 15 residues. CDR1 MNHEY and CDR2 SVGAGI come from the germline V gene. Between the trimmed V and J ends, which lost 7 bases and 2 bases, there was a span of 15 bases. CDR3 sequence (DNA): TGTGCCAGCAAGGAGCAGGAGGGGCGCAATCAGCCCCAGCATTTT. Translation gives CASKEQEGRNQPQHF.

As regards this clone: This same CDR3 is encoded by further DNA sequences in the sample. The V gene is TRBV20-1, the J gene TRBJ2-7; D perhaps matches TRBD1 (5 bases). The germline V and J ends were trimmed by 5 bases and 5 bases, with 10 bases remaining between them. Germline V gene data show CDR1 as DFQATT and CDR2 as SNEGSKA (reference sequence). The CDR3 has 11 residues. As DNA, the CDR3 is TGCAGTGCTCGGTCAGGGCACGAGCAGTACTTC. Translated: CSARSGHEQYF.

This clone was seen once. This chain connects TRBV2 to TRBJ2-7, with a tentative D call TRBD1 (5 bases). Looked up from germline, CDR1 is SNHLY and CDR2 is FYNNEI. The CDR3 totals 14 residues. With 4 bases removed from V and 0 bases from J, the gap between germline ends came to 10 bases. The CDR3 DNA follows: TGTGCCAGCAGTGTGAGACAGTCCTCCTACGAGCAGTACTTC. Translated, it gives CASSVRQSSYEQYF.

The chain couples TRBV6-6 to TRBJ1-6, with D maybe TRBD1 (6 bases). Trimming took off 5 bases at V and 7 bases at J, with 18 bases between the two ends. The germline V gene encodes CDR1 MNHNY and CDR2 SVGAGI (reference sequence). The CDR3 runs to 16 residues. CDR3 region: CASSNLSGQRNSPLHF. DNA of the CDR3: TGTGCCAGCAGTAACCTCTCCGGACAGCGGAATTCACCCCTCCACTTT.

The gene calls are TRBV5-1 and TRBJ1-2, with 7 bases aligning to TRBD1. The CDR3 sequence is 15 residues long. The germline CDR1 and CDR2 sequences are SGHRS and YFSETQ. V lost 0 bases to trimming and J lost 2 bases; unmatched junction nucleotides: 4. The CDR3 protein is CASSLEGRGNYGYTF. The CDR3 DNA reads as TGCGCCAGCAGCTTGGAAGGCAGGGGGAACTATGGCTACACCTTC.

The genes are TRBV18 and TRBJ2-7, with 10 bases matching TRBD1. The V and J ends lost 1 base and 5 bases, in that order; junction bases with no gene match: 5. CDR3 length: 15 amino acids. Germline assignment: CDR1 KGHSH and CDR2 LQKENI. CDR3 protein: CASSPQGQGLHEQYF. As DNA, the CDR3 is TGTGCCAGCTCACCACAGGGACAGGGGTTGCACGAGCAGTACTTC. The whole variable domain, remainder taken from reference TRBV18 and TRBJ2-7, is NAGVMQNPRHLVRRRGQEARLRCSPMKGHSHVYWYRQLPEEGLKFMVYLQKENIIDESGMPKERFSAEFPKEGPSILRIQQVVRGDSAAYFCASSPQGQGLHEQYFGPGTRLTVT.

This clone occurred once. The chain combines TRBV6-5 with TRBJ2-7; the D gene is possibly TRBD2 (5 bases). The germline V gene has CDR1 MNHEY and CDR2 SVGAGI. V was shortened by 7 bases and J by 0 bases, with 13 bases between the two germline ends. The CDR3 is 14 amino acids. The CDR3 DNA follows: TGTGCCAGCACTTCGGGGTGGGGCTCCTACGAGCAGTACTTC. This encodes CASTSGWGSYEQYF.

V and J are TRBV14 and TRBJ2-7; 9 nucleotides align to TRBD1. With 3 bases clipped from V and 3 bases from J, the junction kept 3 bases outside the gene matches. The CDR3 sequence is 14 residues long. Germline CDR1 is SGHDN and CDR2 is FVKESK. The chain's CDR3 is CASSQMTGGYEQYF. The CDR3 DNA sequence: TGTGCCAGCAGCCAGATGACAGGGGGCTACGAGCAGTACTTC.

DNA of the CDR3: TGTGCCAGCAGCCACGGACTCTATGGCTACACCTTC. Translation: CASSHGLYGYTF. The J gene is TRBJ1-2, the V gene TRBV14; D remains unclear. Germline V gene sequence: CDR1 SGHDN, CDR2 FVKESK. Between the trimmed V and J ends, which lost 3 bases and 4 bases, there was a span of 6 bases. CDR3 length: 12 residues.

The chain couples TRBV7-2 to TRBJ1-1; TRBD1 is a possible D gene (5 bases). This CDR3 is built from 14 residues. V was clipped by 4 bases and J by 4 bases, with 13 bases between them. The germline gives CDR1 SGHTA, CDR2 FQGNSA. The CDR3 DNA is TGTGCCAGCAGCTCCCGACAGTTGGGCACTGAAGCTTTCTTT. Encoded protein: CASSSRQLGTEAFF.